Below, 18 T cell receptor beta chains from the same sample are listed, as sequenced in a study of radiotherapy plus CTLA-4 blockade in lung cancer. Data came from immunoSEQ multiplex PCR; TCRdb stores just in-frame clones and leaves some out. Seen here are some 78,000 clones, approximately 84% observed once, and the top ten hold about 2%. The sequences come from peripheral blood, collected from a patient treated with radiotherapy plus ipilimumab. These receptors came from a human donor with non-small cell lung cancer who had a partial response to radiotherapy plus ipilimumab.

This clone appeared once. The rearrangement joins TRBV6-6 to TRBJ2-3, with TRBD2 matching over 7 bases. CDR3 size: 15 residues. The germline gives CDR1 MNHNY, CDR2 SVGAGI (reference sequence). V gave up 11 bases and J gave up 3 bases; unmatched junction bases: 14. The CDR3 protein is CAARRGRESTDTQYF. CDR3 bases: TGTGCCGCCCGCCGTGGGCGGGAGAGTACAGATACGCAGTATTTT.

This chain connects TRBV19 to TRBJ2-3, with D perhaps TRBD2 (5 bases). There are 14 residues in the CDR3. V was cut by 6 bases and J by 0 bases, with 10 bases left in between. Germline V gene sequence: CDR1 LNHDA, CDR2 SQIVND (reference sequence). CDR3 protein: CASRPGMSTDTQYF. Written as DNA, the CDR3 is TGTGCCAGTAGGCCCGGGATGAGCACAGATACGCAGTATTTT.

This chain joins TRBV5-6 and TRBJ1-3, with TRBD1 matching over 8 bases. After removal of 4 bases from V and 0 bases from J, the junction contained 15 bases not matched to a gene. Germline V gene data show CDR1 as SGHDT and CDR2 as YYEEEE. The CDR3 is made up of 19 amino acids. CDR3 coding DNA: TGTGCCAGCAGCCTCAGGGGGCTACCCTTGGTCCCCTCTGGAAACACCATATATTTT. Its protein is CASSLRGLPLVPSGNTIYF.

The DNA for the CDR3 is TGTGCCAGCAGGCCCCAGGGTCCCCCTGGAAACACCATATATTTT. Its translation: CASRPQGPPGNTIYF. The chain joins TRBV5-4 to TRBJ1-3, with D possibly matching TRBD1 (5 bases). Germline V gene sequence: CDR1 SGHNT, CDR2 YYREEE (reference sequence). This CDR3 is 15 amino acids long. Trimming shortened V by 5 bases and J by 2 bases, and 14 bases separated the two germline ends.

A note on this clone: Distinct nucleotide sequences in the sample also encode this CDR3. The chain links TRBV5-1 to TRBJ2-1; 8 bases align to TRBD2. Germline values: CDR1 SGHRS, CDR2 YFSETQ. V dropped 2 bases and J dropped 2; count of bases not matched to a gene: 0. This CDR3 region has 14 residues. CDR3 residues: CASSFSGAYNEQFF. The CDR3 DNA is TGCGCCAGCAGCTTTAGCGGGGCCTACAATGAGCAGTTCTTC.

This chain links TRBV30 with TRBJ1-4, with D tentatively TRBD1 (5 bases). V lost 1 base to trimming and J lost 8 bases, with 8 bases between them. Germline values: CDR1 GTSNPN, CDR2 SVGIG (reference sequence). The CDR3 extends over 12 amino acids. DNA of the CDR3: TGTGCCTGGAGTGGCGGGGGAGAAAAACTGTTTTTT. Residues: CAWSGGGEKLFF.

This clone appeared once. V gene TRBV28 combines with J gene TRBJ1-1, with D unclear. Germline CDR1 is MDHEN and CDR2 is SYDVKM. V was shortened by 1 base and J by 7 bases, with 13 bases between the two germline ends. The CDR3 has 14 residues. The CDR3 reads CASSLLRGAGEAFF. The CDR3 region has the DNA TGTGCCAGCAGTTTATTGCGGGGAGCGGGTGAAGCTTTCTTT.

The chain carries TRBV19 and TRBJ2-5; perhaps TRBD2 as D (5 bases). The length of the CDR3 is 13 residues. Germline CDR1 and CDR2: LNHDA and SQIVND (reference sequence). The ends were cut back, 6 bases at V and 5 bases at J, with 13 bases in the middle. CDR3 in amino acids: CASRAASSETQYF. The CDR3 DNA is TGTGCCAGTAGAGCTGCTAGCAGTGAGACCCAGTACTTC. The complete variable domain, with remaining parts taken from reference TRBV19 and TRBJ2-5, reads DGGITQSPKYLFRKEGQNVTLSCEQNLNHDAMYWYRQDPGQGLRLIYYSQIVNDFQKGDIAEGYSVSREKKESFPLTVTSAQKNPTAFYLCASRAASSETQYFGPGTRLLVL.

The chain combines TRBV7-9 with TRBJ2-3; TRBD2 might be the D (5 bases). V shed 1 base and J shed 8 bases, with 13 bases lying between them. This CDR3 contains 14 residues. Germline V gives CDR1 SEHNR, CDR2 FQNEAQ (reference sequence). The CDR3 loop is CASSLEVEGGTQYF. The CDR3 region has the DNA TGTGCCAGCAGCTTAGAGGTCGAGGGTGGTACGCAGTATTTT.

This chain connects TRBV7-3 to TRBJ2-1; 11 bases align to TRBD2. The CDR3 contains 16 residues. Germline values: CDR1 SGHTA, CDR2 FQGTGA. After removal of 5 bases from V and 6 bases from J, the junction contained 9 bases not matched to a gene. The CDR3 loop is CASSLNQLAGGNEQFF. CDR3 coding DNA: TGTGCCAGCAGCCTTAATCAGCTAGCGGGAGGCAATGAGCAGTTCTTC. Based on the CDR3 plus reference TRBV7-3 and TRBJ2-1, the full variable domain is GAGVSQTPSNKVTEKGKYVELRCDPISGHTALYWYRQSLGQGPEFLIYFQGTGAADDSGLPNDRFFAVRPEGSVSTLKIQRTERGDSAVYLCASSLNQLAGGNEQFFGPGTRLTVL.

The sample holds one count of this clone. The CDR3 bases are TGTGCCAGCAGGACAGGGCCAGTCTATGGCTACACCTTC. Its protein product is CASRTGPVYGYTF. The rearrangement links TRBV6-1 to TRBJ1-2, with 7 nucleotides matching TRBD1. The trim removed 6 bases at V and 4 bases at J, leaving 5 bases unmatched. The CDR3 loop spans 13 amino acids. CDR1 is MNHNS and CDR2 is SASEGT in the germline V gene.

On this clone itself: Other DNA sequences in the sample encode the same CDR3. The rearrangement links TRBV6-6 to TRBJ2-7; D is possibly TRBD1 (5 bases). Germline V gene sequence: CDR1 MNHNY, CDR2 SVGAGI (reference sequence). This CDR3 comprises 14 residues. CDR3 region: CASSYSRQSLEQYV. CDR3 bases: TGTGCTAGCAGTTACTCCAGACAGTCCTTAGAGCAGTACGTC.

The chain couples TRBV6-6 to TRBJ1-2; tentatively, D is TRBD1 (5 bases). V was cut by 0 bases and J by 4 bases, with 9 bases left in between. The germline CDR1 and CDR2 sequences are MNHNY and SVGAGI (reference sequence). The CDR3 has 14 residues. CDR3 nucleotides: TGTGCCAGCAGTTACTCGATGGGGCTCTATGGCTACACCTTC. Its protein is CASSYSMGLYGYTF.

The chain has TRBV6-1 and TRBJ1-1, with D possibly being TRBD1 (6 bases). This CDR3 contains 12 residues. The germline V gene encodes CDR1 MNHNS and CDR2 SASEGT. Trimming took off 6 bases at V and 7 bases at J, with 12 bases between the two ends. The CDR3 loop is CASREQGGEAFF. Here the CDR3 DNA reads TGTGCCAGCAGAGAACAGGGAGGTGAAGCTTTCTTT.

The chain is built from TRBV2 and TRBJ2-2; D might be TRBD2 (6 bases). Germline CDR1 SNHLY, CDR2 FYNNEI. This CDR3 is 14 amino acids long. V lost 6 bases and J lost 1, with 9 bases in between. The CDR3 loop is CASRGGMNTGELFF. CDR3 coding DNA: TGTGCCAGCAGGGGAGGTATGAACACCGGGGAGCTGTTTTTT.

This clone was observed a handful of times. The chain employs TRBV30 and TRBJ1-1; perhaps TRBD1 as D (5 bases). The V and J ends lost 2 bases and 5 bases respectively, with 12 bases between them. Germline lookup yields CDR1 GTSNPN and CDR2 SVGIG (reference sequence). The CDR3 covers 13 residues. CDR3 amino acids: CAWSNNRFTEAFF. CDR3 in DNA: TGTGCCTGGAGTAACAACAGGTTTACTGAAGCTTTCTTT.

J is TRBJ2-5 and V is TRBV7-2; perhaps TRBD1 as D (5 bases). Germline lookup yields CDR1 SGHTA and CDR2 FQGNSA. The CDR3 contains 15 residues. The germline V and J ends were trimmed by 5 bases and 3 bases, with 16 bases remaining between them. For the CDR3, the DNA is TGTGCCAGCAGCCAAGGGGTTTTAGGCAAAGAGACCCAGTACTTC. It specifies CASSQGVLGKETQYF.

The CDR3 region has the DNA TGTGCCAGCAACAGCCAAGGAGGGAATAATGAAAAACTGTTTTTT. Encoded protein: CASNSQGGNNEKLFF. The chain joins TRBV6-5 to TRBJ1-4; D uncertain. Germline CDR1 and CDR2: MNHEY and SVGAGI. Trimming took 7 bases from V and 4 from J, leaving 16 bases between them. The CDR3 runs to 15 residues.